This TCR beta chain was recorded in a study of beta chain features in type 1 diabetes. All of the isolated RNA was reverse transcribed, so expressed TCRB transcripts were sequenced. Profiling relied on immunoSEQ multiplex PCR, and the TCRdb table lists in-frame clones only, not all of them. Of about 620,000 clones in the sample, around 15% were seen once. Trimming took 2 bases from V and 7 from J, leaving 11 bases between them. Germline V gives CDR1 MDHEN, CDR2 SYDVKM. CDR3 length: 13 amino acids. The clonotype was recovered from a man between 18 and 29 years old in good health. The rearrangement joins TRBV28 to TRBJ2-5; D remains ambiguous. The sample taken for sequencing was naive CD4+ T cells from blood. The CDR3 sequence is CASSLQWVGTQYF. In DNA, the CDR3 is TGTGCCAGCAGTTTACAATGGGTTGGGACCCAGTACTTC.